This T cell receptor beta chain was found in a study of T cells expressing NK-cell markers. Turning to the study itself: Sequenced donors, eight in total, included seven who were HCMV-seropositive and one who was seronegative.

CDR1 is LGHDT and CDR2 is YNNKEL in the germline V gene (reference sequence). The CDR3 covers 15 residues. The cDNA for TCR beta came from 5'RACE template switching with UMIs. TCRdb re-called the 5' RACE reads; every CDR3 protein appears as one record, without DNA. The sample totals roughly 430,000 distinct CDR3 sequences. The sequencing input was blood T cells: a sorted CD56 or NKG2C T cell subset, CD4+ or CD8+ T cells, or bulk PBMC T cells (not recorded which). The rearrangement links TRBV3-1 to TRBJ2-3; TCRdb proposes TRBD2, but this gene call is untestable without DNA. This clonotype was obtained from a woman aged 18-70 years in good health. This CDR3 is CASSTQLATTDTQYF.